This T cell receptor beta chain was profiled in a study of CD8 T cells in ankylosing spondylitis. Making the TCR beta libraries involved quantitative 5'-RACE with molecular barcodes. TCRdb fed the 5' RACE reads into MiXCR, producing one record per CDR3 protein. The table lists 150,000 to 200,000 distinct CDR3 sequences, 13% of them singletons. Only a few counts were recorded for this clonotype. The TCR comes from a female donor with ankylosing spondylitis or in good health (not recorded which). The material sequenced was blood, either unsorted or a sorted T cell fraction (not recorded which).

CDR3 protein: CATTGTSSYEQYF. The CDR3 region has the DNA TGTGCCACCACAGGGACCAGCTCCTACGAGCAGTACTTC. The chain couples TRBV19 to TRBJ2-7, with a tentative D call TRBD1 (6 bases). This CDR3 comprises 13 residues. Germline CDR1 LNHDA, CDR2 SQIVND (reference sequence). Trimming stripped 10 bases from V and 0 bases from J, with 13 bases between. The variable domain in full, completed from reference TRBV19 and TRBJ2-7, reads DGGITQSPKYLFRKEGQNVTLSCEQNLNHDAMYWYRQDPGQGLRLIYYSQIVNDFQKGDIAEGYSVSREKKESFPLTVTSAQKNPTAFYLCATTGTSSYEQYFGPGTRLTVT.